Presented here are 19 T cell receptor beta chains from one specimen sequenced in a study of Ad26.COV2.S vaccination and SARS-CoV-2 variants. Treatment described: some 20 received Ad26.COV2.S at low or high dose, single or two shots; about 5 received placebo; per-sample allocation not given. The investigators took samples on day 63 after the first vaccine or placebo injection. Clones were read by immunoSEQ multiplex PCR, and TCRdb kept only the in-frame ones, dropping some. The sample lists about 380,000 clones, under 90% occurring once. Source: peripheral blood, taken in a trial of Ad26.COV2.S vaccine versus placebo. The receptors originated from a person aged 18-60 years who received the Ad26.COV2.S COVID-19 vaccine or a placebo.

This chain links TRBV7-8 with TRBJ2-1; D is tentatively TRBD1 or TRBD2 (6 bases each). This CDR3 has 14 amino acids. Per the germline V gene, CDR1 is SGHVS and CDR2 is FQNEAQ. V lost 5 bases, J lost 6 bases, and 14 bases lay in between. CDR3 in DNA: TGTGCCAGCAGCCCCGAGGGGGGAGTCAATGAGCAGTTCTTC. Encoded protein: CASSPEGGVNEQFF.

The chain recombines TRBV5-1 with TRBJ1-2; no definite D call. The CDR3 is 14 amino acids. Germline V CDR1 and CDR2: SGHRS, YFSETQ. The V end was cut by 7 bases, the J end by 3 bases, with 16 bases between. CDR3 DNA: TGCGCCAGCGGAGTAAAAAACAAGGACTATGGCTACACCTTC. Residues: CASGVKNKDYGYTF.

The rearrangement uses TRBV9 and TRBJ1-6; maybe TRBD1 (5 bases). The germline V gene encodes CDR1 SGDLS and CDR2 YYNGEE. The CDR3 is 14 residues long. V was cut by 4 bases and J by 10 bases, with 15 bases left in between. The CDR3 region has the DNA TGTGCCAGCAGCATCGTGGGGGGAGGATCACCCCTCCACTTT. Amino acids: CASSIVGGGSPLHF. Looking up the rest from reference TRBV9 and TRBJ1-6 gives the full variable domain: DSGVTQTPKHLITATGQRVTLRCSPRSGDLSVYWYQQSLDQGLQFLIQYYNGEERAKGNILERFSAQQFPDLHSELNLSSLELGDSALYFCASSIVGGGSPLHFGNGTRLTVT.

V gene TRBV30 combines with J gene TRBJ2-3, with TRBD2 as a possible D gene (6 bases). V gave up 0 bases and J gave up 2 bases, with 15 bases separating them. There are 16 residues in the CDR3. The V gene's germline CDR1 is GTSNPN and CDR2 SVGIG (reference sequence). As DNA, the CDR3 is TGTGCCTGGAGTGTACCCCTAGCGACGAACACAGATACGCAGTATTTT. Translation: CAWSVPLATNTDTQYF.

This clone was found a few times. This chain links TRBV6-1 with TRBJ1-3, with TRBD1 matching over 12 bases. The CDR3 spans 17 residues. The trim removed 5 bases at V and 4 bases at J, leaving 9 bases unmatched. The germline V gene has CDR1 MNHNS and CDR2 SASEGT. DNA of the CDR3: TGTGCCAGCAGTAAAGATACGGGACAGGGGGCCGGAAACACCATATATTTT. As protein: CASSKDTGQGAGNTIYF.

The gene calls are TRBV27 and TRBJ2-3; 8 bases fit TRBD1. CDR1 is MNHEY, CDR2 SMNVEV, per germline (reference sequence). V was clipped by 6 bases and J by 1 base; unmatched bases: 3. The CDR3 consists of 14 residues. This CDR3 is CASRRTGRTDTQYF. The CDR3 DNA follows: TGTGCCAGCAGACGGACAGGGCGCACAGATACGCAGTATTTT.

In DNA, the CDR3 is TGTGCCAGCAGCCACGACCGGGAACACGAGCAGTACTTC. Translation: CASSHDREHEQYF. V and J are TRBV7-7 and TRBJ2-7; tentatively, D is TRBD2 (5 bases). CDR1 and CDR2 from the germline V gene are SSHAT and FNYEAQ (reference sequence). Deletions cut 5 bases from V and 5 bases from J, with 13 bases between. The CDR3 extends over 13 amino acids.

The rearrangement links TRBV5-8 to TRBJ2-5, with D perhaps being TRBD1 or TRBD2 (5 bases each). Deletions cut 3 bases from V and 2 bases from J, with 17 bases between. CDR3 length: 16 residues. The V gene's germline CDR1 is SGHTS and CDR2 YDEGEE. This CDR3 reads CASSSGPLGRQETQYF. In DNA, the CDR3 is TGTGCCAGCAGCTCGGGGCCACTAGGAAGGCAAGAGACCCAGTACTTC.

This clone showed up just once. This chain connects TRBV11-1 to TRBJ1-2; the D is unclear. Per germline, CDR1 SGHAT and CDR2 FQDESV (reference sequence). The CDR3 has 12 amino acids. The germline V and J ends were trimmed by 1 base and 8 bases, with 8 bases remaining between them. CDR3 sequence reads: CASSLEGQGYTF. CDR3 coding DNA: TGTGCCAGCAGCTTAGAAGGCCAAGGCTACACCTTC.

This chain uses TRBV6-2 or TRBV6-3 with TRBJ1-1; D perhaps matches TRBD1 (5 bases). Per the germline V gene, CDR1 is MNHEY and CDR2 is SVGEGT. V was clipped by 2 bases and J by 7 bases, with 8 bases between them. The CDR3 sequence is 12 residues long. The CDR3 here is CASSYVRGEAFF. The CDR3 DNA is TGTGCCAGCAGTTACGTGAGGGGTGAAGCTTTCTTT.

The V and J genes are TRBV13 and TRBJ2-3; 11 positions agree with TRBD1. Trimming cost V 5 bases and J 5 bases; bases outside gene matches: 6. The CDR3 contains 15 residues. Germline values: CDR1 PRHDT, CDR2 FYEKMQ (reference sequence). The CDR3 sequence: CASSAGTGGLDTQYF. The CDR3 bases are TGTGCCAGCAGCGCCGGGACAGGGGGACTAGATACGCAGTATTTT.

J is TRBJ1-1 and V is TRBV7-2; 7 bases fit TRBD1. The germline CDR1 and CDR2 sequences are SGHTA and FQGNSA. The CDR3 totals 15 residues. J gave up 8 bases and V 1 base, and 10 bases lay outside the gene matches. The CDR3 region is CASSLDLGGAREAFF. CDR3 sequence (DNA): TGTGCCAGCAGCTTAGATCTAGGGGGCGCGCGAGAAGCTTTCTTT. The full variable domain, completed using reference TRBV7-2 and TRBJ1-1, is GAGVSQSPSNKVTEKGKDVELRCDPISGHTALYWYRQSLGQGLEFLIYFQGNSAPDKSGLPSDRFSAERTGGSVSTLTIQRTQQEDSAVYLCASSLDLGGAREAFFGQGTRLTVV.

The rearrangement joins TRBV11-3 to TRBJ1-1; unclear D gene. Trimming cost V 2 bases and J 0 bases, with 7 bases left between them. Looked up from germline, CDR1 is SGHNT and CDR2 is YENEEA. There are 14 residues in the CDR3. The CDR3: CASSLHGMNTEAFF. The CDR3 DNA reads TGTGCCAGCAGCTTACATGGGATGAACACTGAAGCTTTCTTT.

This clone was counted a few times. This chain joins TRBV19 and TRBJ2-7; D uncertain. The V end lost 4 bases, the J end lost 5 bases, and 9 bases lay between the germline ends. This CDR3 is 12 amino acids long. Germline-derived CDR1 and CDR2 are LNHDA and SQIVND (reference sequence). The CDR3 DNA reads TGTGCCAGTAGTAGCAGGTCGGACGAGCAGTACTTC. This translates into CASSSRSDEQYF.

The CDR3 DNA is TGTGCCAGCAGCTCCTGGCGGGGGAGTGGAAACACCATATATTTT. It is translated as CASSSWRGSGNTIYF. The V and J genes are TRBV11-2 and TRBJ1-3, with D perhaps matching TRBD1 (5 bases). The germline V gene has CDR1 SGHAT and CDR2 FQNNGV. Trimming took off 4 bases at V and 3 bases at J, with 13 bases between the two ends. CDR3 length equals 15 residues.

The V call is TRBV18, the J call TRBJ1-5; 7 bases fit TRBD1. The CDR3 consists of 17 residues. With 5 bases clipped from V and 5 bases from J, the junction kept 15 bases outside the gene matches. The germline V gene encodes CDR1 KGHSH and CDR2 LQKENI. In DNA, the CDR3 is TGTGCCAGCTCAAATCGTCCGGGGGCAGGGGGGGATCAGCCCCAGCATTTT. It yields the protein CASSNRPGAGGDQPQHF. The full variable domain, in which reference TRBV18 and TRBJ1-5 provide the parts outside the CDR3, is NAGVMQNPRHLVRRRGQEARLRCSPMKGHSHVYWYRQLPEEGLKFMVYLQKENIIDESGMPKERFSAEFPKEGPSILRIQQVVRGDSAAYFCASSNRPGAGGDQPQHFGDGTRLSIL.

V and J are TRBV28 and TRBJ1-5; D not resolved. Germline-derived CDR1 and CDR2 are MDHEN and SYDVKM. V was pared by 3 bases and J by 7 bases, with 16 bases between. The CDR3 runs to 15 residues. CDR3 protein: CASSFSGGDRQPQHF. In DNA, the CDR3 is TGTGCCAGCAGTTTTTCTGGCGGGGATCGGCAGCCCCAGCATTTT.

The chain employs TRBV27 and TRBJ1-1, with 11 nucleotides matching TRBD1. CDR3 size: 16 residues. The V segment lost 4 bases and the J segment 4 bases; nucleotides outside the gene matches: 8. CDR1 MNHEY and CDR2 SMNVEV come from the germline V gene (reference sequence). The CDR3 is CASSSLGQGVGTEAFF. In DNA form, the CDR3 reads TGTGCCAGCAGTTCCCTGGGACAGGGGGTTGGCACTGAAGCTTTCTTT.

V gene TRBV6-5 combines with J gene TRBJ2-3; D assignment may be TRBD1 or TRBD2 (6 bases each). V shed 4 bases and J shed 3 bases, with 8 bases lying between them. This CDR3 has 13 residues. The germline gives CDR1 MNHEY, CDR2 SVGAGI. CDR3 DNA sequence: TGTGCCAGCAGTTGGAGGGGGACAGATACGCAGTATTTT. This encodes CASSWRGTDTQYF.